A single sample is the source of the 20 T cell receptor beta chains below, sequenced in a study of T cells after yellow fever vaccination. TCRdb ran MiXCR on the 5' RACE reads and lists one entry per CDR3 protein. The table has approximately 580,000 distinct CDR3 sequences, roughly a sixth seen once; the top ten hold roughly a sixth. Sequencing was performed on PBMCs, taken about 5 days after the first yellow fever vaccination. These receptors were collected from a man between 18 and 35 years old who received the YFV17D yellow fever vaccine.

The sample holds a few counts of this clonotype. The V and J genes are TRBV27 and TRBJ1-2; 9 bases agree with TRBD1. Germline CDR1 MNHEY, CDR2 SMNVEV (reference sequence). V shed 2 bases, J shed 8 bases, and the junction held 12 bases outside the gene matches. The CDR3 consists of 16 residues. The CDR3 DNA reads TGTGCCAGCAGTTTAAGCTCCGGGACAGGGTATTACGGCTACACCTTC. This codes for CASSLSSGTGYYGYTF.

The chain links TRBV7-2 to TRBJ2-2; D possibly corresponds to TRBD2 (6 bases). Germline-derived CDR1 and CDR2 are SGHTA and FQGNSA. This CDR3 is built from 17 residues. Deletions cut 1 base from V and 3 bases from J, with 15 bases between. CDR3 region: CASSLGGAAGHTGELFF. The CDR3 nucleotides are TGTGCCAGCAGCTTAGGTGGAGCGGCGGGACACACCGGGGAGCTGTTTTTT.

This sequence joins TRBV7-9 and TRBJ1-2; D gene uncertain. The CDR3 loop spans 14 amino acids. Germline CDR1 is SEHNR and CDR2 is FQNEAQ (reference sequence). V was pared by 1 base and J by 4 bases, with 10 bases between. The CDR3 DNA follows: TGTGCCAGCAGCTTAGAGAACCCTCTCTATGGCTACACCTTC. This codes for CASSLENPLYGYTF.

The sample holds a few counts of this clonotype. This CDR3 reads CASSVIAGQETQYF. For the CDR3, the DNA is TGCGCCAGCAGCGTTATAGCGGGGCAAGAGACCCAGTACTTC. The J gene is TRBJ2-5, the V gene TRBV5-1; 8 positions match TRBD2. Germline values: CDR1 SGHRS, CDR2 YFSETQ. V trimming: 4 bases; J trimming: 2 bases; junction bases outside the gene matches: 4. The CDR3 is made up of 14 amino acids.

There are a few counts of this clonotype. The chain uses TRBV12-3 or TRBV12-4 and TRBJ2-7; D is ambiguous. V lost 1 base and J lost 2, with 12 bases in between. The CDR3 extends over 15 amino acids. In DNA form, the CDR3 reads TGTGCCAGCAGTTTAGGAGGAAACGGCGCCTACGAGCAGTACTTC. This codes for CASSLGGNGAYEQYF.

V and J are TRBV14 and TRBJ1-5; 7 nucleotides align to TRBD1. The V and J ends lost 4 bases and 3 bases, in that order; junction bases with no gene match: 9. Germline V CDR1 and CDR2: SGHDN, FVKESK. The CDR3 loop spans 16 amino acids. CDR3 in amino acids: CASSPLRDRLNQPQHF. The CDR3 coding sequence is TGTGCCAGCAGCCCCCTCCGGGACAGACTCAATCAGCCCCAGCATTTT.

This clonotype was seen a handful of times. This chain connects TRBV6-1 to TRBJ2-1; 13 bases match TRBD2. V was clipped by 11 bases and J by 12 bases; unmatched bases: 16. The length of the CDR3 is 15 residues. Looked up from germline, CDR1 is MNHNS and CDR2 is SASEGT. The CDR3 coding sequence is TGTGCCGCGGAGGTCGGGACTAGCGGGGCCACCAGGCAGTTCTTC. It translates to CAAEVGTSGATRQFF.

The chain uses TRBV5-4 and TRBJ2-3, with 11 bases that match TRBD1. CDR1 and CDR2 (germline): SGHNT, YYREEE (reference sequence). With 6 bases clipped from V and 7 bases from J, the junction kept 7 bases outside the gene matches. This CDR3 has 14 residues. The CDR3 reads CASTQDRGLNTQYF. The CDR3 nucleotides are TGTGCCAGCACCCAGGACAGGGGGCTAAATACGCAGTATTTT.

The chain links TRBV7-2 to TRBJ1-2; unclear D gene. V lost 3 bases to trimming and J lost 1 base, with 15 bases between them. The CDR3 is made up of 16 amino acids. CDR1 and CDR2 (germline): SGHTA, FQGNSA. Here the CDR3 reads CASSFGHATNNYGYTF. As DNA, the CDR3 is TGTGCCAGCAGCTTTGGCCACGCCACAAATAACTATGGCTACACCTTC.

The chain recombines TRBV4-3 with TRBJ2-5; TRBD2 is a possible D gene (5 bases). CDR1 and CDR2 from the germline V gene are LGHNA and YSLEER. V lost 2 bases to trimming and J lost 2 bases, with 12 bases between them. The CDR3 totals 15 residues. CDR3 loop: CASSQKGGGQETQYF. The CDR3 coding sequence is TGCGCCAGCAGCCAAAAAGGCGGCGGGCAAGAGACCCAGTACTTC.

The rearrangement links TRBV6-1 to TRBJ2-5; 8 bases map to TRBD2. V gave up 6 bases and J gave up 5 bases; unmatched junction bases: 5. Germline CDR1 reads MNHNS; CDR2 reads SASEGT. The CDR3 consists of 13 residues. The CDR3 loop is CASRPGGQETQYF. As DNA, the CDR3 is TGTGCCAGCAGGCCGGGGGGGCAGGAGACCCAGTACTTC.

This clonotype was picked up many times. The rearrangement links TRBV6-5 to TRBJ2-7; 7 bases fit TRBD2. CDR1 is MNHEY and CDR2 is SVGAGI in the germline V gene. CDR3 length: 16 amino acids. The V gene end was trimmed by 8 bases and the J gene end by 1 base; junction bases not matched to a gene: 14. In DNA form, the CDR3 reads TGTGCCAGCCGCCCCTCCCTTGGGGGGGGATCCTACGAGCAGTACTTC. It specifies CASRPSLGGGSYEQYF.

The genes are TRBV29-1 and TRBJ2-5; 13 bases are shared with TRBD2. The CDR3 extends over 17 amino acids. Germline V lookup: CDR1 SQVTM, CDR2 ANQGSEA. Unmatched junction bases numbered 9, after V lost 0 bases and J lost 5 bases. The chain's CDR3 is CSVEDEGTSGVLETQYF. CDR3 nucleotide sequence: TGCAGCGTTGAAGATGAAGGGACTAGCGGGGTGTTGGAGACCCAGTACTTC.

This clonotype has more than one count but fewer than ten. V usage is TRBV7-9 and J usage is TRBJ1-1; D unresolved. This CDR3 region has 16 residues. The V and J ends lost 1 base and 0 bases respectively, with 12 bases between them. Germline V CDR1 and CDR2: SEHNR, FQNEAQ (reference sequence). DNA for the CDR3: TGTGCCAGCAGCTTAGTCCACCTAATCATGAACACTGAAGCTTTCTTT. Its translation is CASSLVHLIMNTEAFF.

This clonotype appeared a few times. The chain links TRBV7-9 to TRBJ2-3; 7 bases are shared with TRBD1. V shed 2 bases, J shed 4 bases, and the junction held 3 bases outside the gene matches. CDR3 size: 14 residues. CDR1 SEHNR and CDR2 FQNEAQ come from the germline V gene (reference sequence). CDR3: CASSLTTGPDTQYF. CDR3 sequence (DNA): TGTGCCAGCAGCTTAACGACAGGGCCAGATACGCAGTATTTT.

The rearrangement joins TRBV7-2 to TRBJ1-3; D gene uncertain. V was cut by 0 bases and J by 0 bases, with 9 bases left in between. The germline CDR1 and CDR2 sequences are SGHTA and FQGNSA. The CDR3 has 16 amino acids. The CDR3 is CASSLAQISSGNTIYF. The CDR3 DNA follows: TGTGCCAGCAGCTTAGCCCAAATTAGCTCTGGAAACACCATATATTTT.

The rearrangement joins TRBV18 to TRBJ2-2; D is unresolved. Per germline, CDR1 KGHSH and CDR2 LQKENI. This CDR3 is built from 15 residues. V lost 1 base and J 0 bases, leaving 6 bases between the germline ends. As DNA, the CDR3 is TGTGCCAGCTCACCACAGGACGCGAACACCGGGGAGCTGTTTTTT. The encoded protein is CASSPQDANTGELFF.

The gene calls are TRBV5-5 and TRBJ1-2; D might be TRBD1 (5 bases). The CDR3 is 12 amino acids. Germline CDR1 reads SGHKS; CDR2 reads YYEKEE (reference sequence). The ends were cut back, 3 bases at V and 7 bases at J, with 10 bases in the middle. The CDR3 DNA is TGTGCCAGCAGCTCAACAGGCCTTGGCTACACCTTC. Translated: CASSSTGLGYTF. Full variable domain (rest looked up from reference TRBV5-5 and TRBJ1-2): DAGVTQSPTHLIKTRGQQVTLRCSPISGHKSVSWYQQVLGQGPQFIFQYYEKEERGRGNFPDRFSARQFPNYSSELNVNALLLGDSALYLCASSSTGLGYTFGSGTRLTVV.

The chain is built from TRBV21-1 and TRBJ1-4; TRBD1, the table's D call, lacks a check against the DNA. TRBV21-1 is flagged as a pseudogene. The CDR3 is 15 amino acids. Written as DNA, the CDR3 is TGTGCCAGCAGCAAGACGACAGGGCGGGATGAAAAACTGTTTTTT. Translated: CASSKTTGRDEKLFF.

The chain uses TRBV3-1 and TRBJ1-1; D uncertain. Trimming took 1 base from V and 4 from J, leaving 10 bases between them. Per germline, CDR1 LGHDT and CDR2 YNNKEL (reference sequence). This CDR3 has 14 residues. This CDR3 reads CASSQGLGRTEAFF. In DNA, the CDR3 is TGTGCCAGCAGCCAAGGTCTGGGTCGCACTGAAGCTTTCTTT.